This entry lists 2 T cell receptor beta chains sequenced from one sample in a study of blood T cell repertoires in COVID-19. Method: immunoSEQ multiplex PCR; TCRdb's copy keeps in-frame clones and lacks some. Found here are about 200,000 clones, around 86% of them singletons; the top ten hold approximately 4.8%. The sequenced sample consisted of peripheral blood. These TCRs come from a man aged 45 to 65 with acute or convalescent COVID-19.

The V and J genes are TRBV12-2 and TRBJ2-7; the table's D call of TRBD1 was not tested on the DNA. TRBV12-2 is an annotated pseudogene. The CDR3 length is 12 residues. CDR3 DNA sequence: TGTGCAAGTGGCACAGCCACCTACGAGCAGTACTTC. Its protein product is CASGTATYEQYF.

V usage is TRBV18 and J usage is TRBJ2-1, with a weak D call TRBD1 (6 bases). V lost 3 bases and J 4 bases, leaving 28 bases between the germline ends. The CDR3 extends over 20 amino acids. Germline values: CDR1 KGHSH, CDR2 LQKENI. CDR3 residues: CASSPNSQTTGTQDYNEQFF. The CDR3 nucleotides are TGTGCCAGCTCACCTAATTCCCAAACGACCGGGACACAGGATTACAATGAGCAGTTCTTC. The full variable domain, with the rest looked up from reference TRBV18 and TRBJ2-1, is NAGVMQNPRHLVRRRGQEARLRCSPMKGHSHVYWYRQLPEEGLKFMVYLQKENIIDESGMPKERFSAEFPKEGPSILRIQQVVRGDSAAYFCASSPNSQTTGTQDYNEQFFGPGTRLTVL.